The source of this T cell receptor beta chain is a study of blood T cell repertoires in COVID-19. In the original analysis: The authors estimated nucleated cell counts from reference gene primer amplification. The repertoire was sequenced with immunoSEQ multiplex PCR; TCRdb's copy has only in-frame clones and lacks some. V and J calls and clone size are those listed in that table; D and trimming were worked out from the DNA. The sample consists of more than 250,000 clones, 90% of them appearing once. The germline V gene encodes CDR1 SGHTA and CDR2 FQGTGA. Trimming shortened V by 5 bases and J by 4 bases, and 15 bases separated the two germline ends. The CDR3 runs to 15 residues.

V and J are TRBV7-3 and TRBJ2-1; no reliable D call. This sequence was found in a woman younger than 30 with acute COVID-19. Sequences were obtained from PBMCs or T cells enriched from blood (not recorded which). CDR3 nucleotides: TGTGCCAGCAGCCCCTTAGTCTCCGAGTACAATGAGCAGTTCTTC. As protein: CASSPLVSEYNEQFF.